This T cell receptor (beta chain) is drawn from a study of T cell changes during pregnancy in multiple sclerosis. TCRdb's copy holds only in-frame clones and misses some; the assay was immunoSEQ multiplex PCR. The data show 40,000 to 55,000 clones, with more than 80% seen just once and more than 0.3% held by the top ten. This clone was counted only a few times. CDR3 size: 17 residues. Germline CDR1 SQVTM, CDR2 ANQGSEA. Trimming stripped 1 base from V and 0 bases from J, with 13 bases between. V usage is TRBV29-1 and J usage is TRBJ2-6; D is undetermined. The sequencing used CD4+ T cells from peripheral blood mononuclear cells, collected before pregnancy. This TCR was recovered from a female donor with multiple sclerosis, enrolled in a pregnancy study. CDR3 region: CSVEGSSFASGANVLTF. The CDR3 coding sequence is TGCAGCGTTGAAGGGAGTTCCTTCGCCTCTGGGGCCAACGTCCTGACTTTC.